A selection of T cell receptor beta chains follows, all from one sample in a study of regulatory T cells in long-lasting Graves disease. TCRdb independently ran MiXCR on the multiplex PCR reads; one entry per CDR3 protein. The table shows over 350,000 distinct CDR3 sequences, with around 13% occurring only once. This sample was also put to use in a study of T cells in Graves' hyperthyroidism and ophthalmopathy.

The sample was peripheral blood mononuclear cells (PBMCs), taken at new diagnosis, from a patient treated with antithyroid drugs. The receptors were sampled from a woman aged 50 to 60 with Graves disease. Each CDR3 is given with its conserved first and last residue. A D gene is named only where the DNA matches it firmly. Part of the rows lack a size; the others show once, few, many or a class for expanded clones.

D	V	J	size	DNA	CDR3
NA	TRBV28	TRBJ2-7	many	TGTGCCAGCAGTGATGGGGAGAGGCCCTACGAGCAGTACTTC	CASSDGERPYEQYF
NA	TRBV20-1	TRBJ2-1	many	TGCAGTGCCAACCGTGTGGGGCCCTACAATGAGCAGTTCTTC	CSANRVGPYNEQFF
TRBD1	TRBV2	TRBJ2-7	many	TGTGCCAGCAGGCTGGGACAGACCTACGAGCAGTACTTC	CASRLGQTYEQYF
TRBD1	TRBV6-2/TRBV6-3	TRBJ1-1	NA	TGTGCCAGCAGTGAATGGGACAGGGGGGTGGTCACTGAAGCTTTCTTT	CASSEWDRGVVTEAFF
NA	TRBV6-1	TRBJ1-4	many	TGTGCCAGCAGCGGGAAGATAGCAACTAATGAAAAACTGTTTTTT	CASSGKIATNEKLFF
NA	TRBV12-3/TRBV12-4	TRBJ2-5	many	TGTGCCAGCAGTTTTTCGGGGCGCGTGGAGACCCAGTACTTC	CASSFSGRVETQYF
NA	TRBV5-1	TRBJ2-5	NA	TGCGCCAGCAGCTTGGGGGGGGGGGGCGTCCAAGAGACCCAGTACTTC	CASSLGGGGVQETQYF
NA	TRBV10-3	TRBJ1-2	many	TGTGCCATCAGTGATACCGTTGACGGTGGCTACACCTTC	CAISDTVDGGYTF
NA	TRBV6-7	TRBJ2-1	many	TGTGCCAGCAGTCTGGGAGCAAACAATGAGCAGTTCTTC	CASSLGANNEQFF
TRBD2	TRBV2	TRBJ2-2	few	TGTGCCAGCAGAGCGCGGGAGACGAACACCGGGGAGCTGTTTTTT	CASRARETNTGELFF
NA	TRBV2	TRBJ1-5	NA	TGTGCCAGCGAAGGACAGAATAGCAATCAGCCCCAGCATTTT	CASEGQNSNQPQHF
TRBD2	TRBV5-1	TRBJ2-4	NA	TGCGCCAGCAGCCCTCGGACTAGCGGGAGGGAAAACATTCAGTACTTC	CASSPRTSGRENIQYF
NA	TRBV6-5	TRBJ1-4	many	TGTGCCAGCAGTTCGAAGGGGAGGGCGCGAGAAAAACTGTTTTTT	CASSSKGRAREKLFF
TRBD2	TRBV3-1	TRBJ2-5	many	TGTGCCAGCAGTTTGACTAGCGGGAGCCGTGAGACCCAGTACTTC	CASSLTSGSRETQYF
NA	TRBV28	TRBJ2-6	NA	TGTGCCAGCAGTTTTGGGGCTCCAGGGGCCAACGTCCTGACTTTC	CASSFGAPGANVLTF
TRBD1	TRBV11-2	TRBJ1-6	many	TGTGCCAGCAGTGGGACAGGGGCCGTCTATAATTCACCCCTCCACTTT	CASSGTGAVYNSPLHF
TRBD1	TRBV2	TRBJ1-2	many	TGTGCCAGCAGTGTGACAGGGAAGGACTATGGCTACACCTTC	CASSVTGKDYGYTF
NA	TRBV28	TRBJ1-4	many	TGTGCCAGCAGTTTATTGTCCTATGCGACTAATGAAAAACTGTTTTTT	CASSLLSYATNEKLFF
TRBD2	TRBV6-9	TRBJ2-7	many	TGTGCCAGCAGTTCGCAGACTAGCGGGAGTCGGGCCTACGAGCAGTACTTC	CASSSQTSGSRAYEQYF
TRBD2	TRBV2	TRBJ2-7	NA	TGTGCCAGCAGGCGGGAGACCTACGAGCAGTACTTC	CASRRETYEQYF
NA	TRBV12-3/TRBV12-4	TRBJ1-4	many	TGTGCCAGCAGCGTACAGGGATGGGATGAAAAACTGTTTTTT	CASSVQGWDEKLFF
TRBD2	TRBV7-2	TRBJ2-1	NA	TGTGCCAGCAGCTTAGTGCTTTGGCGGGAGAGGAACAATGAGCAGTTCTTC	CASSLVLWRERNNEQFF
TRBD1	TRBV11-2	TRBJ2-1	many	TGTGCCAGCAGCTTTGCGACAGGGCATGAGCAGTTCTTC	CASSFATGHEQFF
NA	TRBV4-1	TRBJ1-6	many	TGCGCCAGCAGCCCGGGTATAGGGGTAGGGAATTCACCCCTCCACTTT	CASSPGIGVGNSPLHF
NA	TRBV5-1	TRBJ2-6	many	TGCGCCAGCAGCTTGGCTGCAGGATCTGGGGCCAACGTCCTGACTTTC	CASSLAAGSGANVLTF
TRBD1	TRBV2	TRBJ1-1	many	TGTGCCAGTACAGCGCTCCAGGGGGCAATGAACACTGAAGCTTTCTTT	CASTALQGAMNTEAFF
NA	TRBV19	TRBJ2-1	NA	TGTGCCAGTAGTATGGAGGGGGCTAGCGACCTGCCTGGTGAGCAGTTCTTC	CASSMEGASDLPGEQFF
NA	TRBV28	TRBJ2-1	few	TGTGCCACTATCCGGGCAGGGGTCAACAATGAGCAGTTCTTC	CATIRAGVNNEQFF
NA	TRBV18	TRBJ1-1	few	TGTGCCAGCTCACCATCAGAATTCGGAGTTAACACTGAAGCTTTCTTT	CASSPSEFGVNTEAFF
TRBD2	TRBV12-3/TRBV12-4	TRBJ2-7	many	TGTGCCAGCACCATTAGCGGGAGATCCGGGTACGAGCAGTACTTC	CASTISGRSGYEQYF
NA	TRBV3-1	TRBJ1-2	many	TGTGCCAGCAGCCAAGGATCGACAGGCCATGGCTACACCTTC	CASSQGSTGHGYTF
TRBD2	TRBV10-3	TRBJ2-7	many	TGTGCCATCAGTTGGACTAGCGGGACCTACGAGCAGTACTTC	CAISWTSGTYEQYF
NA	TRBV7-8	TRBJ2-1	few	TGTGCCAGCAGCTTAGTGCTGGACCAGCAGTTCTTC	CASSLVLDQQFF
TRBD1	TRBV2	TRBJ1-4	many	TGTGCCAGCAGTTTCGGACAGGATCGTGGACTGTTTTTT	CASSFGQDRGLFF
NA	TRBV11-2	TRBJ2-7	NA	TGTGCCAGCAGCGCCCTACTAGCCTACGAGCAGTACTTC	CASSALLAYEQYF
NA	TRBV29-1	TRBJ1-1	NA	TGCAGCGCCTCAAAGAGCGCCATGAACACTGAAGCTTTCTTT	CSASKSAMNTEAFF
NA	TRBV3-1	TRBJ2-6	few	TGTGCCAGCAGCCAAGATTTGGGTGGCTCTGGGGCCAACGTCCTGACTTTC	CASSQDLGGSGANVLTF
NA	TRBV28	TRBJ2-7	many	TGTGCCAGCAGGCCGTCCGGGCTTAGGAGGGCGAGCTCCTACGAGCAGTACTTC	CASRPSGLRRASSYEQYF
TRBD2	TRBV28	TRBJ2-6	many	TGTGCCAGCAGTCCGGGTTGGGGGGGTATTGGGGCCAACGTCCTGACTTTC	CASSPGWGGIGANVLTF
TRBD1	TRBV14	TRBJ1-1	few	TGTGCCAGCAGCCCCCGGACAGGGTGGCCCTGGAGTTTCTTT	CASSPRTGWPWSFF
NA	TRBV7-9	TRBJ2-5	many	TGTGCCAGCAGCTTAATCCCACGTGCCGGGGAGACCCAGTACTTC	CASSLIPRAGETQYF
NA	TRBV6-1	TRBJ1-3	many	TGTGCCAGCAGTGAACAGACAGGCTCTGGAAACACCATATATTTT	CASSEQTGSGNTIYF
NA	TRBV28	TRBJ2-3	many	TGTGCCAGCATCACCCCCCGCCAGGGAGGAACCACAGATACGCAGTATTTT	CASITPRQGGTTDTQYF
NA	TRBV3-1	TRBJ2-5	few	TGTGCCAGCAGCCAAGAGGGGACCCAAGAGACCCAGTACTTC	CASSQEGTQETQYF
NA	TRBV6-4	TRBJ2-1	NA	TGTGCCAGCAGTGCATCCGTATGGTCCGATGAGCAGTTCTTC	CASSASVWSDEQFF
TRBD2	TRBV7-9	TRBJ2-1	many	TGTGCCAGCAGCTCATCCACTAGCGGGAGGATTAGCTCCTACAATGAGCAGTTCTTC	CASSSSTSGRISSYNEQFF
TRBD2	TRBV12-5	TRBJ2-5	many	TGTGCTAGTGGTTTGTATCTAGCGGGAGTGGAGACCCAGTACTTC	CASGLYLAGVETQYF
TRBD2	TRBV24-1	TRBJ2-1	NA	TGTGCCACCAGTGTCTCTCGGGCTAGCGGGGTCGGTACCTACAATGAGCAGTTCTTC	CATSVSRASGVGTYNEQFF
NA	TRBV12-3/TRBV12-4	TRBJ2-3	few	TGTGCCAGCAGTTTACGCGGGAACCTTTTAACAGATACGCAGTATTTT	CASSLRGNLLTDTQYF
NA	TRBV2	TRBJ2-3	many	TGTGCCAGCAGTACCGGGACTCGACATTTT	CASSTGTRHF
NA	TRBV15	TRBJ1-3	NA	TGTGCCACCAGCAGTTTCGAGGGGCGATGGAACACCATATATTTT	CATSSFEGRWNTIYF
TRBD2	TRBV3-1	TRBJ2-3	many	TGTGCCAGCAGCCAAGCTCTAGCGGGAGACGATACGCAGTATTTT	CASSQALAGDDTQYF
NA	TRBV5-1	TRBJ2-2	many	TGCGCCAGCAGCTCGGACGCGACCCAGAACACCGGGGAGCTGTTTTTT	CASSSDATQNTGELFF
NA	TRBV6-5	TRBJ2-1	many	TGTGCCAGCAGTTACTCGAAGAGTCACAATGAGCAGTTCTTC	CASSYSKSHNEQFF
TRBD2	TRBV20-1	TRBJ2-3	few	TGCAGTGCCCCAGAGGGCAGCGGGAGTTTAGATACGCAGTATTTT	CSAPEGSGSLDTQYF